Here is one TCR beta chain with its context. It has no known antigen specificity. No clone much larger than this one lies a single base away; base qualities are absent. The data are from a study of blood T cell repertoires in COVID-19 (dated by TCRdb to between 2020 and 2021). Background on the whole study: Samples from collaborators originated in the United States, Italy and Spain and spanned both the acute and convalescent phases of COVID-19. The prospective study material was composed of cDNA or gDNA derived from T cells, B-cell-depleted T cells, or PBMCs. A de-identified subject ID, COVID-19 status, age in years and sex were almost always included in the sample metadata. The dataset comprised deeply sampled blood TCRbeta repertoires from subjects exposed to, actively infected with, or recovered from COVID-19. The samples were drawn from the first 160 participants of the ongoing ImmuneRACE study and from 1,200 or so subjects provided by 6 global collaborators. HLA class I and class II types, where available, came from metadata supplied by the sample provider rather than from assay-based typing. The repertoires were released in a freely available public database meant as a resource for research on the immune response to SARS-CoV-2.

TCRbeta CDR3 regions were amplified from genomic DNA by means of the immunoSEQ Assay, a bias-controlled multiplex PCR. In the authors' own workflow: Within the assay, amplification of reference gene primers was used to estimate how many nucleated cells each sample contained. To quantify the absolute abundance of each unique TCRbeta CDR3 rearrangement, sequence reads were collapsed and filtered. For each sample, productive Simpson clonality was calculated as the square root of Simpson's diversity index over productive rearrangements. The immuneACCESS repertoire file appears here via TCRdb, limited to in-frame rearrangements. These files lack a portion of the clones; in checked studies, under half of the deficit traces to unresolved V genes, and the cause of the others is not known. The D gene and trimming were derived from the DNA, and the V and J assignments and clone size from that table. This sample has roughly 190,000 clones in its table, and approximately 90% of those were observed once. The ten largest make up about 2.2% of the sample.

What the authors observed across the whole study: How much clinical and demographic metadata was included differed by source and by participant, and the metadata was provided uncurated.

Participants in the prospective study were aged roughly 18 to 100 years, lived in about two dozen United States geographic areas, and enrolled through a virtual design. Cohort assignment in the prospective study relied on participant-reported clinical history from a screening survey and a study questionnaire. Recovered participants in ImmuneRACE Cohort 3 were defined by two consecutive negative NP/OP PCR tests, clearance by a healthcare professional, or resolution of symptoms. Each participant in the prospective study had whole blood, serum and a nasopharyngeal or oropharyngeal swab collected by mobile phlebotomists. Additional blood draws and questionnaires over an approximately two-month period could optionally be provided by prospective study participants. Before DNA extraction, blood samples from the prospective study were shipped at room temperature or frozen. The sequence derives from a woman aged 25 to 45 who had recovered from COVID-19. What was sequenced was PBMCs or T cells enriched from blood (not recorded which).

The DNA is as follows: TGTGCCAGTGGACCCGGGACACTCTCCTACGAGCAGTACTTC. This is translated as CASGPGTLSYEQYF. The V and J genes are TRBV19 and TRBJ2-7; matching of 6 bases hints at TRBD1 as the D gene. Via the germline V gene (reference sequence), CDR1 is LNHDA and CDR2 SQIVND. Cut back by 8 bases and 0 bases, the V and J ends lie 14 bases apart. From its cysteine to its phenylalanine, the CDR3 spans 14 amino acids. Only the CDR3 DNA is retained, 42 bases long and in frame from the first base. With the portions outside the CDR3 filled from the reference TRBV19 and TRBJ2-7 genes, the complete variable region becomes DGGITQSPKYLFRKEGQNVTLSCEQNLNHDAMYWYRQDPGQGLRLIYYSQIVNDFQKGDIAEGYSVSREKKESFPLTVTSAQKNPTAFYLCASGPGTLSYEQYFGPGTRLTVT.